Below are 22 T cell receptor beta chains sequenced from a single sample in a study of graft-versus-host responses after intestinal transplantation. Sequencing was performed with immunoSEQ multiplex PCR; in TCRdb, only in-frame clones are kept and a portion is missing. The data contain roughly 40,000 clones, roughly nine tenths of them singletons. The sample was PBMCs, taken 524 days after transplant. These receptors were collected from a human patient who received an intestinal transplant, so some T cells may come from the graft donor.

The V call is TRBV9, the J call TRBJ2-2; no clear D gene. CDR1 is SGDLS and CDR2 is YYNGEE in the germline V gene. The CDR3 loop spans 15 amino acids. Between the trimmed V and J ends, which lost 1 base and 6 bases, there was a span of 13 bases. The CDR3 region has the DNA TGTGCCAGCAGCGTAAAGTCCGGTTATGCCGGGGAGCTGTTTTTT. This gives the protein CASSVKSGYAGELFF.

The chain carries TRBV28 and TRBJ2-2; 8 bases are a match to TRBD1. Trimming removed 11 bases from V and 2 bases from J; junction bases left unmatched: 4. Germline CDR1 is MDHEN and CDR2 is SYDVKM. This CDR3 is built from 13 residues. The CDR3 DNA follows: TGTGCCGGGGGACAGGAAAACACCGGGGAGCTGTTTTTT. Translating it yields CAGGQENTGELFF.

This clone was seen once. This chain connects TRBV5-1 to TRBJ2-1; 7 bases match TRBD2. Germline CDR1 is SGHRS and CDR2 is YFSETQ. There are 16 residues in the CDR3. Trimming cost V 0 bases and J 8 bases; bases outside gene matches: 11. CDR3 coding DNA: TGCGCCAGCAGCTTGGCCGGAGGGAGGGTTGGTTATGAGCAGTTCTTC. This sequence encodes CASSLAGGRVGYEQFF.

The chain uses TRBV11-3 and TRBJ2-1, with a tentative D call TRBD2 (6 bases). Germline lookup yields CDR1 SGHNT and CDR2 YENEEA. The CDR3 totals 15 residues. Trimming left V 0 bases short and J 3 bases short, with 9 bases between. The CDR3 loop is CASSLEGGLYNEQFF. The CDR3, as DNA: TGTGCCAGCAGCTTAGAGGGGGGTCTCTACAATGAGCAGTTCTTC.

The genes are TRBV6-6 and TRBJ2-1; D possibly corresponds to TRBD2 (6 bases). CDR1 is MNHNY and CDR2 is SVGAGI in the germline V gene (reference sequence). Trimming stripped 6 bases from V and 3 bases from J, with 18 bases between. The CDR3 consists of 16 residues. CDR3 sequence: CASSPPIAELYNEQFF. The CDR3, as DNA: TGTGCCAGCAGCCCCCCCATAGCGGAGCTCTACAATGAGCAGTTCTTC.

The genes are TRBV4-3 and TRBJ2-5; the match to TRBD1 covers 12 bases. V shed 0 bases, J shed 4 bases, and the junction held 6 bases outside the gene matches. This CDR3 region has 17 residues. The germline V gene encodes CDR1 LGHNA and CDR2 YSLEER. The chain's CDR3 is CASSQDRGQGAIETQYF. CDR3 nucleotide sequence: TGCGCCAGCAGCCAAGATAGGGGACAGGGGGCCATAGAGACCCAGTACTTC.

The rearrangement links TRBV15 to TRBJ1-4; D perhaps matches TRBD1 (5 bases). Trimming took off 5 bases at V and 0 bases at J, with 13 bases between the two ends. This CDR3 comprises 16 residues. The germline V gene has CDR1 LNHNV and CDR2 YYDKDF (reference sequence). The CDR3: CATSPGGVATNEKLFF. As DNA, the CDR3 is TGTGCCACCAGCCCTGGGGGGGTTGCAACTAATGAAAAACTGTTTTTT.

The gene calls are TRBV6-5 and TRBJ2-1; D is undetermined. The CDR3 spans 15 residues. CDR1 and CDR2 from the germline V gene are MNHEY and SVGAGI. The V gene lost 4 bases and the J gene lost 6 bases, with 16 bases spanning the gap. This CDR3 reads CASSLRFSLTNEQFF. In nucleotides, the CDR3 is TGTGCCAGCAGTTTACGGTTCAGTCTAACCAATGAGCAGTTCTTC.

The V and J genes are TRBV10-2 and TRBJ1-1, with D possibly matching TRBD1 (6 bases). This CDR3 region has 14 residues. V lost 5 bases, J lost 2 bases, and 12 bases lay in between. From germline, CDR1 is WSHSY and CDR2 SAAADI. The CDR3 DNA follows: TGCGCCAGCAGTCAACAGGGAATAAACACTGAAGCTTTCTTT. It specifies CASSQQGINTEAFF.

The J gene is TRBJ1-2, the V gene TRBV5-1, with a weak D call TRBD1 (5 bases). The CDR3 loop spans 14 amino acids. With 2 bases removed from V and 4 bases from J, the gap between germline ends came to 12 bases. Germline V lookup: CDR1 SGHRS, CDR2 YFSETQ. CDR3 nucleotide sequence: TGCGCCAGCAGCTTAGACAGCTCGGGCTATGGCTACACCTTC. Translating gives CASSLDSSGYGYTF.

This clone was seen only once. The CDR3 sequence is CASSLSIVGNTEAFF. The CDR3 bases are TGTGCCAGCAGCTTATCGATCGTCGGGAACACTGAAGCTTTCTTT. The chain combines TRBV11-1 with TRBJ1-1; D gene ambiguous. V lost 2 bases, J lost 1 base, and 11 bases lay in between. This CDR3 comprises 15 residues. Germline V CDR1 and CDR2: SGHAT, FQDESV (reference sequence). The full variable domain, with the rest looked up from reference TRBV11-1 and TRBJ1-1, is EAEVAQSPRYKITEKSQAVAFWCDPISGHATLYWYRQILGQGPELLVQFQDESVVDDSQLPKDRFSAERLKGVDSTLKIQPAELGDSAMYLCASSLSIVGNTEAFFGQGTRLTVV.

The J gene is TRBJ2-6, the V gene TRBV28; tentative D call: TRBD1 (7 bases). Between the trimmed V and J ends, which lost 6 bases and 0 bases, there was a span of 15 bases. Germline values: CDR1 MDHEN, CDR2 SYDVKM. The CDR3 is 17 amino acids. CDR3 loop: CASRDAGGGSGANVLTF. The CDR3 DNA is TGTGCCAGCAGGGACGCAGGGGGAGGCTCTGGGGCCAACGTCCTGACTTTC.

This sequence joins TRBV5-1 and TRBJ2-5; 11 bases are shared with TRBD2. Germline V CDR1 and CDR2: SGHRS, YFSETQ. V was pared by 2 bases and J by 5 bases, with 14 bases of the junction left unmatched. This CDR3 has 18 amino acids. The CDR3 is CASSFPSGRNDHRETQYF. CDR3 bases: TGCGCCAGCAGCTTCCCTAGCGGGAGGAACGACCATAGGGAGACCCAGTACTTC.

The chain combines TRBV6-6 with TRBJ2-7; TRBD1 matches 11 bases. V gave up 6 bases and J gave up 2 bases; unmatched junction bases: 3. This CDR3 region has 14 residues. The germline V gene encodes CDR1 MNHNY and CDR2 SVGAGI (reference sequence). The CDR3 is CASSRTGGTYEQYF. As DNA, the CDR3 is TGTGCCAGCAGCAGGACAGGGGGCACCTACGAGCAGTACTTC.

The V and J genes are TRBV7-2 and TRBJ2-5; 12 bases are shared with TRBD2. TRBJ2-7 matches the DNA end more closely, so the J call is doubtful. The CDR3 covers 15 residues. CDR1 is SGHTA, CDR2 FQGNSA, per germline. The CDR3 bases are TGTGCCAGCAGCTTACGACTAGCGGGAGTCTACGAGCAGTACTTC. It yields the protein CASSLRLAGVYEQYF.

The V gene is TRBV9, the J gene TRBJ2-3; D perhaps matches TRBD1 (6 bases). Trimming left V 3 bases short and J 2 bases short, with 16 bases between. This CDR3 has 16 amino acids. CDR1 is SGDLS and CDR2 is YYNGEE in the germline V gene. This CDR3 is CASSESMTGATDTQYF. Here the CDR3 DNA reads TGTGCCAGCAGCGAAAGTATGACAGGAGCCACAGATACGCAGTATTTT.

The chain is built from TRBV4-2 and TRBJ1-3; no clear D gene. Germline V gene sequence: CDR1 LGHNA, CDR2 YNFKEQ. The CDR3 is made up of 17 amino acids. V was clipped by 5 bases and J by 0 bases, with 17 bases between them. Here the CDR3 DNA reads TGTGCCAGCAGCTTGGATCTCACTACTTTCTCTGGAAACACCATATATTTT. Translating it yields CASSLDLTTFSGNTIYF.

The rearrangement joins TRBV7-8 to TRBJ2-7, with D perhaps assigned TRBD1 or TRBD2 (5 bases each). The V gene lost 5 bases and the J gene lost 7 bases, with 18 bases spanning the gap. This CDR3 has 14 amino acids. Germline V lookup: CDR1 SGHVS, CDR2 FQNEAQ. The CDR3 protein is CASSREGVGLEQYF. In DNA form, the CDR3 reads TGTGCCAGCAGCCGTGAGGGAGTGGGGCTTGAGCAGTACTTC.

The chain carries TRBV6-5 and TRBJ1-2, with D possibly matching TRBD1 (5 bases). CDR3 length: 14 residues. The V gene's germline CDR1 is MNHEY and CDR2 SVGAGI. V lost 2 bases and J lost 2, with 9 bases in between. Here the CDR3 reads CASSYGGRNYGYTF. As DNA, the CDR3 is TGTGCCAGCAGTTACGGGGGGAGGAACTATGGCTACACCTTC.

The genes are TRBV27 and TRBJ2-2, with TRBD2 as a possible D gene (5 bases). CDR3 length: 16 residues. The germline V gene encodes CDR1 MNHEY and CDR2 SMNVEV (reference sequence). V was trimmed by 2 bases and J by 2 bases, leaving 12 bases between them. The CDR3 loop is CASSLGSEVNTGELFF. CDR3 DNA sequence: TGTGCCAGCAGTTTAGGGTCGGAGGTAAACACCGGGGAGCTGTTTTTT.

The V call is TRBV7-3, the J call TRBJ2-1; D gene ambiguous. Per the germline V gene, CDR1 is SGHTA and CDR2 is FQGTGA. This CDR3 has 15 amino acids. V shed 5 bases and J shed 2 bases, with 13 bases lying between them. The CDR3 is CASSPLVGTYNEQFF. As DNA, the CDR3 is TGTGCCAGCAGCCCCCTGGTAGGAACCTACAATGAGCAGTTCTTC.

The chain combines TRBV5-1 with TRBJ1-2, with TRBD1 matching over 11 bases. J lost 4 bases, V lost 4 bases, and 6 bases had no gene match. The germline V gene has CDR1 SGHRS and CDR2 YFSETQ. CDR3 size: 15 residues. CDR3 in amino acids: CASSGGTGGLYGYTF. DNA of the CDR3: TGCGCCAGCAGCGGCGGGACAGGGGGTCTCTATGGCTACACCTTC. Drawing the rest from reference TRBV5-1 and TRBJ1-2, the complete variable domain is KAGVTQTPRYLIKTRGQQVTLSCSPISGHRSVSWYQQTPGQGLQFLFEYFSETQRNKGNFPGRFSGRQFSNSRSEMNVSTLELGDSALYLCASSGGTGGLYGYTFGSGTRLTVV.